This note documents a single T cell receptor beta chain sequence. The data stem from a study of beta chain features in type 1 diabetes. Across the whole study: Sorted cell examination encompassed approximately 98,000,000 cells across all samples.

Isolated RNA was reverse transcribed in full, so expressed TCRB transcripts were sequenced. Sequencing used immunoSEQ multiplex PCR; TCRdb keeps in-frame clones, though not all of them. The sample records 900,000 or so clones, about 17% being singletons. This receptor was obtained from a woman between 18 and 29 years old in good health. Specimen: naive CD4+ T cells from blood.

The CDR3 DNA reads as TGTGCCAGCAGCTTATGGCGTATCGCAGATACGCAGTATTTT. Its protein is CASSLWRIADTQYF. The chain carries TRBV11-2 and TRBJ2-3; D remains unclear. Germline assignment: CDR1 SGHAT and CDR2 FQNNGV. The CDR3 is made up of 14 amino acids. Trimming pared 2 bases from V and 4 bases from J, leaving 10 bases between.